This is a list of T cell receptor beta chains from one sample in a study of OX40 agonist ivuxolimab in advanced cancers. Profiling relied on immunoSEQ multiplex PCR, and the TCRdb table lists in-frame clones only, not all of them. Among 55,000 to 80,000 clones listed, about four fifths were seen once. Sequencing was performed on CD4+ or CD8+ T cells sorted from blood, taken in a trial of the OX40 agonist ivuxolimab. All receptors derive from an adult with an advanced solid tumor such as melanoma, head and neck, liver or kidney cancer. Each CDR3 is given with its conserved first and last residue. The D gene is left open where the match is weak. Rows give clone size only sometimes, using once, few, many, or a class for an expanded clone.

CDR3,DNA,V,length,D,size,J
CASSPVEGTLQTEAFF,TGTGCCAGCAGCCCCGTAGAGGGGACCCTGCAGACTGAAGCTTTCTTT,TRBV7-6,16,.,.,TRBJ1-1
CASLGSGNTIYF,TGTGCCTCTCTAGGCTCTGGAAACACCATATATTTT,TRBV30,12,.,.,TRBJ1-3
CASSGQGVNGYTF,TGTGCCAGCAGTGGACAGGGGGTTAATGGCTACACCTTC,TRBV2,13,TRBD1,.,TRBJ1-2
CASSPIGRERDSPLHF,TGCGCCAGCAGTCCAATCGGACGGGAGAGGGATTCACCCCTCCACTTT,TRBV4-3,16,.,.,TRBJ1-6
CASSADGTYEQYF,TGTGCCAGCAGCGCGGACGGAACCTACGAGCAGTACTTC,TRBV9,13,.,few,TRBJ2-7
CASQTGHSGNEQYF,TGTGCCAGTCAAACGGGACACTCCGGAAACGAGCAGTACTTC,TRBV19,14,.,.,TRBJ2-7
CASTLGTSNTIYF,TGTGCCAGCACCCTAGGGACCTCAAACACCATATATTTT,TRBV6-6,13,.,.,TRBJ1-3
CASSTGKKQPQHF,TGTGCCAGCAGTACAGGGAAAAAGCAGCCCCAGCATTTT,TRBV6-1,13,.,.,TRBJ1-5
CASSFPGQGLGEKLFF,TGTGCCAGCAGCTTCCCGGGACAGGGATTAGGAGAAAAACTGTTTTTT,TRBV5-5,16,TRBD1,once,TRBJ1-4
CASSFGTSGGTEGFF,TGTGCCAGCAGTTTCGGGACTAGCGGGGGCACCGAGGGGTTCTTC,TRBV28,15,TRBD2,few,TRBJ2-1
CASSRGGTNEKLFF,TGTGCCAGCAGCAGGGGAGGAACTAATGAAAAACTGTTTTTT,TRBV7-9,14,.,.,TRBJ1-4
CASSLDGSYGGGYGYTF,TGCGCCAGCAGCTTGGATGGCAGCTACGGGGGTGGCTATGGCTACACCTTC,TRBV5-1,17,.,.,TRBJ1-2
CASSGVTFSTGELFF,TGTGCCAGCAGTGGAGTCACATTTTCCACCGGGGAGCTGTTTTTT,TRBV2,15,.,.,TRBJ2-2
CASSPEEYQRARTEAFF,TGTGCCAGCAGCCCGGAGGAATACCAACGGGCACGGACTGAAGCTTTCTTT,TRBV5-4,17,.,.,TRBJ1-1
CASSPPGNTEAFF,TGTGCCAGCAGCCCCCCAGGGAACACTGAAGCTTTCTTT,TRBV7-6,13,.,.,TRBJ1-1
CAWSVLGRGEAFF,TGTGCCTGGAGTGTACTTGGCAGGGGCGAAGCCTTCTTT,TRBV30,13,.,.,TRBJ1-1
CASIRTGRWQPQHF,TGTGCCAGCATCCGGACAGGGAGATGGCAGCCCCAGCATTTT,TRBV5-6,14,TRBD1,.,TRBJ1-5
CASRLDPTDTQYF,TGTGCCAGCAGGTTAGATCCCACAGATACGCAGTATTTT,TRBV2,13,.,.,TRBJ2-3
CASSYGTAQGGTEAFF,TGTGCCAGCAGTTACGGGACGGCGCAGGGAGGAACTGAAGCTTTCTTT,TRBV6-5,16,.,.,TRBJ1-1
CASSESRGVAQYF,TGCGCCAGCAGTGAGTCGCGGGGGGTAGCGCAGTATTTT,TRBV10-2,13,TRBD2,.,TRBJ2-3
CASSYLAGELFF,TGTGCCAGCAGTTACCTAGCCGGGGAGCTGTTTTTT,TRBV6-5,12,.,.,TRBJ2-2
CAISPGLAGAMADTQYF,TGTGCCATCAGCCCGGGACTAGCGGGGGCTATGGCAGATACGCAGTATTTT,TRBV10-3,17,TRBD2,.,TRBJ2-3
CASSASSGGYNEQFF,TGTGCCAGCAGCGCGTCTAGCGGGGGCTACAATGAGCAGTTCTTC,TRBV9,15,TRBD2,.,TRBJ2-1